The rows below give T cell receptor beta chains drawn from one sample of a study of regulatory T cells in long-lasting Graves disease. MiXCR, run by TCRdb on the multiplex PCR reads, gives a single entry per CDR3 protein. The sample includes 700,000 or so distinct CDR3 sequences, 30% seen only once; the top ten take about 42%. The starting material was peripheral blood mononuclear cells (PBMCs), obtained when the disease was refractory, from a patient treated with antithyroid drugs. The receptors stem from a female donor with Graves disease. Each CDR3 is given with its conserved first and last residue. A D gene is named only where the DNA matches it firmly. For some rows the clone size is stated as once, few or many, or as a class when expanded; others skip it.

cdr3_aa,cdr3_nt,clone_size,d_call,j_call,v_call
CASGSEGDRRLVF,TGTGCTAGTGGTTCCGAAGGGGACAGGCGCCTTGTCTTC,few,TRBD1,TRBJ2-4,TRBV12-5
CSVGRGMNTEAFF,TGCAGCGTTGGGCGGGGGATGAACACTGAAGCTTTCTTT,few,-,TRBJ1-1,TRBV29-1
CASRRQGRGTEAFF,TGTGCCAGCAGGCGACAGGGGAGGGGCACTGAAGCTTTCTTT,many,TRBD1,TRBJ1-1,TRBV27
CASGPLRDRGGTGELFF,TGTGCTAGTGGTCCCCTCCGGGACAGGGGTGGGACCGGGGAGCTGTTTTTT,few,TRBD1,TRBJ2-2,TRBV12-5
CASSQEKTSGRYEQYF,TGCGCCAGCAGCCAAGAGAAAACTAGCGGGAGATACGAGCAGTACTTC,few,TRBD2,TRBJ2-7,TRBV4-1
CASSIGSTDTQYF,TGTGCCAGTAGTATAGGTTCCACAGATACGCAGTATTTT,-,-,TRBJ2-3,TRBV19
CASSDSRLTGYEQYF,TGTGCCAGCAGTGACTCGAGGCTGACTGGCTACGAGCAGTACTTC,once,-,TRBJ2-7,TRBV6-4
CASRADRGLETQYF,TGTGCCAGTAGAGCCGACAGGGGGCTTGAGACCCAGTACTTC,-,TRBD1,TRBJ2-5,TRBV19
CASSLVVGTGGAAFF,TGTGCCAGCAGCCTAGTCGTAGGGACAGGGGGTGCAGCTTTCTTT,many,TRBD1,TRBJ1-1,TRBV27
CASSSRSGNTIYF,TGTGCCAGCAGCTCCCGATCTGGAAACACCATATATTTT,few,-,TRBJ1-3,TRBV28
CASSRLAGVQETQYF,TGTGCCAGCAGTCGTCTAGCGGGAGTTCAAGAGACCCAGTACTTC,few,TRBD2,TRBJ2-5,TRBV7-7
CASSPSGELYGYTF,TGTGCCAGCAGTCCATCCGGGGAATTGTATGGCTACACCTTC,many,-,TRBJ1-2,TRBV27
CASSLAWGGFAEAFF,TGCGCTAGCAGCTTGGCGTGGGGCGGATTTGCTGAAGCTTTCTTT,-,-,TRBJ1-1,TRBV5-1
CAISYLANNEQFF,TGTGCCATCAGTTACCTAGCGAACAATGAGCAGTTCTTC,few,-,TRBJ2-1,TRBV10-3
CASSTRDRESYEQYF,TGTGCCAGCAGTACGCGGGACAGGGAGTCCTACGAGCAGTACTTC,many,TRBD1,TRBJ2-7,TRBV12-3/TRBV12-4
CASSQGTGGSGANVLTF,TGTGCCAGCAGCCAAGGGACAGGAGGGTCTGGGGCCAACGTCCTGACTTTC,-,TRBD1,TRBJ2-6,TRBV7-3
CSAARVDWGPAQPQHF,TGCAGTGCTGCCAGGGTTGACTGGGGGCCCGCTCAGCCCCAGCATTTT,once,-,TRBJ1-5,TRBV20-1
CASSPRGVGNQPQHF,TGTGCCAGCAGCCCGAGGGGTGTTGGCAATCAGCCCCAGCATTTT,few,-,TRBJ1-5,TRBV5-5
CASSLGQGYSNQPQHF,TGTGCCAGCAGTTTAGGACAGGGTTATAGCAATCAGCCCCAGCATTTT,many,TRBD1,TRBJ1-5,TRBV7-8
CSASLRIVGVDGYTF,TGCAGTGCTAGTCTTCGGATTGTGGGGGTAGATGGCTACACCTTC,few,-,TRBJ1-2,TRBV20-1
CASSSQGGYGYTF,TGTGCCAGCAGCTCTCAGGGAGGATATGGCTACACCTTC,many,-,TRBJ1-2,TRBV12-3/TRBV12-4
CASSPRGGNQPQHF,TGTGCCAGCAGCCCAAGGGGGGGCAATCAGCCCCAGCATTTT,many,-,TRBJ1-5,TRBV5-1
CASRGQARDGYTF,TGTGCCAGCAGGGGACAGGCCCGGGATGGCTACACCTTC,many,TRBD1,TRBJ1-2,TRBV25-1
CASRSAGHYTEAFF,TGTGCCAGCAGGTCGGCGGGACATTACACTGAAGCTTTCTTT,-,-,TRBJ1-1,TRBV6-1
CASSFGQGTGYTF,TGTGCCAGCAGTTTCGGACAGGGGACTGGCTACACCTTC,-,TRBD1,TRBJ1-2,TRBV6-5
CATSRTGQVAMREAFF,TGTGCCACCAGCAGAACCGGACAGGTAGCTATGCGTGAAGCTTTCTTT,-,TRBD1,TRBJ1-1,TRBV15
CASSLEIRGQGNTGELFF,TGTGCCAGCAGCTTAGAGATTCGGGGACAGGGGAACACCGGGGAGCTGTTTTTT,-,TRBD1,TRBJ2-2,TRBV11-2
CASSEHDRRGEGYTF,TGTGCCAGCAGTGAACATGATAGACGGGGAGAAGGCTACACCTTC,few,-,TRBJ1-2,TRBV6-1
CASSLTKLAGSGELFF,TGTGCCAGCAGCTTAACGAAGCTAGCGGGATCTGGGGAGCTGTTTTTT,-,TRBD2,TRBJ2-2,TRBV7-3
CASSLVGSSYEQCF,TGCGCCAGCAGCTTGGTGGGCAGCTCCTACGAGCAGTGCTTC,-,-,TRBJ2-7,TRBV5-1
CASSARHGATEAFF,TGTGCCAGCAGTGCTCGGCACGGGGCCACTGAAGCTTTCTTT,few,-,TRBJ1-1,TRBV2
CASSLRLAGGRKTQYF,TGTGCCAGCAGCTTAAGGCTAGCGGGAGGTAGAAAGACCCAGTACTTC,-,TRBD2,TRBJ2-5,TRBV7-6
CASSYGQNEAFF,TGTGCCAGCAGCTATGGACAGAATGAAGCTTTCTTT,-,-,TRBJ1-1,TRBV5-6
CASSLGKELETQYF,TGTGCCAGCAGCTTGGGGAAGGAGCTGGAGACCCAGTACTTC,few,-,TRBJ2-5,TRBV7-9
CSARGLGGTEASF,TGCAGTGCTAGAGGTCTGGGTGGCACTGAAGCTTCCTTT,-,-,TRBJ1-1,TRBV20-1
CASSQGAGPLHF,TGTGCCAGCAGCCAAGGGGCGGGACCCCTCCACTTT,few,-,TRBJ1-6,TRBV14